This T cell receptor (beta chain) was documented in a study of cytomegalovirus exposure and HLA in healthy donors. General study findings and limits: Some TCR beta chains (around 180 of them) were listed as cytomegalovirus-associated. The authors confirmed in vitro that a few CMV-associated chains were specific for CMV antigens.

Comments on this clone: Its antigen is unknown.

The donors were in the approximately 110-subject validation cohort; that cohort was separate from the roughly 660-subject first cohort. The germline V gene has CDR1 SGHAT and CDR2 FQNNGV. V lost 1 base, J lost 3 bases, and 5 bases lay in between. The CDR3 is 13 amino acids. Profiled with immunoSEQ multiplex PCR; TCRdb holds only in-frame clones, not every one. The profile shows around 180,000 clones, around four fifths of them singletons. The chain recombines TRBV11-2 with TRBJ2-3; D gene unclear. Sequenced material: PBMCs. This receptor was obtained from a man in his late teens or twenties in good health and CMV-seropositive. CDR3 sequence reads: CASSLAGTDTQYF. In nucleotides, the CDR3 is TGTGCCAGCAGCTTAGCCGGGACAGATACGCAGTATTTT.